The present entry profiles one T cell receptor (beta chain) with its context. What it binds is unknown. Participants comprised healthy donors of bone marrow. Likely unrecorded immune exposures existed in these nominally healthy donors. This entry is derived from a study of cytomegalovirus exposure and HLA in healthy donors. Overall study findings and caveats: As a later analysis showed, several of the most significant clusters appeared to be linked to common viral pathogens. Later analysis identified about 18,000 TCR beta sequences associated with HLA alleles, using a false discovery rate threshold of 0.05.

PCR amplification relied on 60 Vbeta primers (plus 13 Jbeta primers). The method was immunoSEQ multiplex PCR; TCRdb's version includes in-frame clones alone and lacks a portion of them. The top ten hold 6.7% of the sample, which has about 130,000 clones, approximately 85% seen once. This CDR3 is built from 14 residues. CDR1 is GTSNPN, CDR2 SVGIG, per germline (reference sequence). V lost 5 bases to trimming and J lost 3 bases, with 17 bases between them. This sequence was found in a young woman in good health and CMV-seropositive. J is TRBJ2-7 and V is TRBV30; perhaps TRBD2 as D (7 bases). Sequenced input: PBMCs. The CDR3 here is CAWASGGGVYEQYF. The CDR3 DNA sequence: TGTGCCTGGGCTTCGGGGGGCGGGGTCTACGAGCAGTACTTC.